The 8 T cell receptor beta chains below all came from one sample that was sequenced in a study of T cells in Graves' hyperthyroidism and ophthalmopathy (dated by TCRdb to between 2017 and 2020). The receptor library was made with multiplex PCR. TCRdb records Illumina HiSeq 2000 as the sequencer. TCR beta CDR3 regions were amplified from RNA transcripts. The TCR CDR3 was subjected to a first round of RT-PCR using the HTBI primer set and the Qiagen OneStep RT-PCR kit. The raw public reads went through TCRdb reprocessing: fastp at Q25, MiXCR clone calling, in-frame beta chains kept. Here each entry gathers all rows of one CDR3 protein and keeps the most common genes and DNA. In this sample the table shows some 500,000 distinct CDR3 sequences, approximately 15% of which occur a single time. The ten largest clones take up under 20% of the sample. The sample taken for sequencing was blood. The receptor source for this set is a woman aged 18-30 years with Graves' hyperthyroidism.

This clonotype has ten or more counts. The rearrangement links TRBV27 to TRBJ2-3, with 9 bases identical to TRBD2. The germline CDR1 and CDR2 sequences are MNHEY and SMNVEV (reference sequence). Unmatched junction bases numbered 4, after V lost 6 bases and J lost 3 bases. The CDR3 has 14 residues. The CDR3 sequence is CASRGTSLTDTQYF. The CDR3 DNA reads TGTGCCAGCAGGGGGACTAGCTTGACAGATACGCAGTATTTT.

In its sample, this clonotype was seen many times. The chain carries TRBV2 and TRBJ2-7; no clear D gene. V lost 5 bases, J lost 3 bases, and 11 bases lay in between. This CDR3 spans 13 amino acids. CDR1 is SNHLY and CDR2 is FYNNEI in the germline V gene. CDR3 residues: CASSSDSFYEQYF. The CDR3 DNA is TGTGCCAGCAGTTCAGACTCGTTCTACGAGCAGTACTTC.

V usage is TRBV20-1 and J usage is TRBJ1-1; D gene uncertain. The length of the CDR3 is 13 residues. Germline V gene data show CDR1 as DFQATT and CDR2 as SNEGSKA (reference sequence). Trimming removed 0 bases at V and 2 bases at J, with 7 bases between. The CDR3 DNA follows: TGCAGTGCTAGAGATTCGGCTAACACTGAAGCTTTCTTT. Protein sequence: CSARDSANTEAFF.

J is TRBJ1-1 and V is TRBV19; TRBD1 agrees at 12 bases. Germline lookup yields CDR1 LNHDA and CDR2 SQIVND (reference sequence). The CDR3 has 14 residues. The V segment lost 8 bases and the J segment 4 bases; nucleotides outside the gene matches: 5. CDR3 DNA: TGTGCCAGTTGGGACAGGGGGCTTGGCACTGAAGCTTTCTTT. Its translation: CASWDRGLGTEAFF.

This clonotype was counted ten times or more. The V gene is TRBV12-3 or TRBV12-4, the J gene TRBJ1-2, with 8 positions matching TRBD1. With V trimmed by 8 bases and J by 4 bases, 18 bases remained unmatched. CDR3 length: 17 amino acids. CDR3: CASLNPSGQGYPYGYTF. The CDR3 DNA is TGTGCCAGCCTAAACCCGAGTGGACAGGGCTATCCCTATGGCTACACCTTC.

In this sample, this clonotype turned up many times. V and J are TRBV20-1 and TRBJ2-1; TRBD2 agrees at 8 bases. CDR3 length: 17 amino acids. Losses at the gene ends were 0 bases for V and 2 bases for J; bases not matched to a gene: 9. CDR1 DFQATT and CDR2 SNEGSKA come from the germline V gene (reference sequence). In DNA, the CDR3 is TGCAGTGCTAGAGATCGCCGACCGGGACTAGCCTACAATGAGCAGTTCTTC. Protein: CSARDRRPGLAYNEQFF.

As to this clonotype: The junction shows a germline mismatch at one end, possibly a read error. The gene calls are TRBV4-1 and TRBJ2-2, with 9 bases that match TRBD1. Germline V gene lookup returns CDR1 MGHRA and CDR2 YSYEKL. This CDR3 has 16 amino acids. The chain's CDR3 is CTSSPPDRGNTGELFF. The DNA for the CDR3 is TGCACCAGCAGCCCTCCGGACAGGGGTAACACCGGGGAGCTGTTTTTT.

CDR3 DNA sequence: TGTGCCAGCAGCTTACGGGTTAGGGGATACACCGGGGAGCTGTTTTTT. Amino acids: CASSLRVRGYTGELFF. The chain carries TRBV5-7 and TRBJ2-2; the D gene is possibly TRBD1 (5 bases). TRBV5-7 is an open reading frame whose function is uncertain. V lost 2 bases and J lost 3, with 14 bases in between. The CDR3 loop spans 16 amino acids.